A single sample gave rise to the 9 T cell receptor beta chains below, sequenced in a study of T-cell reconstitution after alpha-beta-depleted transplantation in children. Molecular barcoding with unique molecular identifiers was used for the TCRbeta library. TCRdb reanalysed the PCR reads using MiXCR and keeps one entry per CDR3 protein. The profile shows some 600,000 distinct CDR3 sequences, over 15% of them singletons. The source material was PBMCs from the stem cell graft donor, sampled from the stem cell graft. The receptors here all came from a human donor who donated a stem cell graft to a child with acute myeloid leukemia.

This clonotype was detected ten times or more. The chain couples TRBV20-1 to TRBJ2-5; D is ambiguous. Germline V gene sequence: CDR1 DFQATT, CDR2 SNEGSKA (reference sequence). V lost 0 bases and J lost 4, with 6 bases in between. The CDR3 loop spans 12 amino acids. CDR3 sequence: CSARESAETQYF. The DNA of the CDR3 is TGCAGTGCTAGAGAGTCGGCAGAGACCCAGTACTTC.

V and J are TRBV5-5 and TRBJ2-7; TRBD1 matches at 7 bases. Germline trimming cut 4 bases from V and 7 bases from J; bases unmatched to any gene: 5. Germline V lookup: CDR1 SGHKS, CDR2 YYEKEE (reference sequence). The CDR3 runs to 12 residues. The CDR3 bases are TGTGCCAGCAGCATCACAGGGGCGGAGCAGTACGTC. This sequence encodes CASSITGAEQYV.

This clonotype was picked up a small number of times. The rearrangement joins TRBV12-3 or TRBV12-4 to TRBJ1-4; the D is unclear. Trimming left V 6 bases short and J 5 bases short, with 10 bases between. The CDR3 extends over 13 amino acids. The CDR3 nucleotides are TGTGCCAGCAGGAGGACGGTCAATGAAAAACTGTTTTTT. Encoded protein: CASRRTVNEKLFF.

This clonotype was observed at least ten times. The chain carries TRBV20-1 and TRBJ1-4, with TRBD1 matching 8 bases. The CDR3 runs 13 residues. Germline assignment: CDR1 DFQATT and CDR2 SNEGSKA (reference sequence). Trimming cost V 4 bases and J 6 bases; bases outside gene matches: 4. The DNA of the CDR3 is TGCAGTGCTAATCCGACAGGGGATGAAAAACTGTTTTTT. Amino acid sequence: CSANPTGDEKLFF.

This clonotype was picked up a small number of times. V gene TRBV20-1 combines with J gene TRBJ2-7; 9 bases align to TRBD2. Germline V gene data show CDR1 as DFQATT and CDR2 as SNEGSKA (reference sequence). The CDR3 has 13 amino acids. V was clipped by 3 bases and J by 3 bases; unmatched bases: 3. CDR3 amino acids: CSARRGGDYEQYF. CDR3 DNA sequence: TGCAGTGCTAGGCGCGGGGGGGACTACGAGCAGTACTTC.

V gene TRBV4-1 combines with J gene TRBJ1-5; no reliable D call. V was trimmed by 2 bases and J by 5 bases, leaving 13 bases between them. Per the germline V gene, CDR1 is MGHRA and CDR2 is YSYEKL. The CDR3 consists of 15 residues. The CDR3, as DNA: TGCGCCAGCAGCCAACAGTTTCCGGGAGATCAGCCCCAGCATTTT. Residues: CASSQQFPGDQPQHF.

This clonotype was detected a few times. The chain links TRBV5-1 to TRBJ2-5; D gene uncertain. From germline, CDR1 is SGHRS and CDR2 YFSETQ. Trimming removed 1 base at V and 1 base at J, with 11 bases between. CDR3 length: 15 amino acids. The CDR3 reads CASSLSRILQETQYF. The CDR3 DNA follows: TGCGCCAGCAGCTTGAGTAGGATACTCCAAGAGACCCAGTACTTC.

This clonotype was detected a few times. The chain joins TRBV5-1 to TRBJ2-3; D is unresolved. The ends were cut back, 2 bases at V and 4 bases at J, with 17 bases in the middle. CDR3 size: 16 residues. The germline V gene encodes CDR1 SGHRS and CDR2 YFSETQ. The CDR3 loop reads CASSFQVVGHADTQYF. CDR3 sequence (DNA): TGCGCCAGCAGCTTTCAGGTCGTTGGCCACGCAGATACGCAGTATTTT.

This clonotype was found a few times. The rearrangement links TRBV11-3 to TRBJ2-7, with 7 bases fitting TRBD1. Germline V CDR1 and CDR2: SGHNT, YENEEA. This CDR3 spans 22 amino acids. Trimming cost V 0 bases and J 3 bases; bases outside gene matches: 26. The CDR3 here is CASSLDPAYLGFRRTGDYEQYV. For the CDR3, the DNA is TGTGCCAGCAGCTTAGATCCTGCCTACCTAGGTTTCAGACGAACAGGGGACTACGAGCAGTACGTC.